This TCR beta chain was found in a study of blood T cell repertoires in COVID-19. J gave up 4 bases and V 4 bases, and 9 bases lay outside the gene matches. The length of the CDR3 is 15 residues. From germline, CDR1 is SGHTS and CDR2 YDEGEE. In the source study's methods: Amplifying reference gene primers gave estimates of nucleated cell counts. The repertoire was sequenced with immunoSEQ multiplex PCR; TCRdb's copy has only in-frame clones and lacks some. For V, J and clone size, that table is used; D and trimming come from the DNA. The sample records over 200,000 clones, about 86% being singletons. The TCR was taken from a man younger than 35 with active or convalescent COVID-19. The chain uses TRBV5-8 and TRBJ1-2; 8 bases are shared with TRBD1. Material: peripheral blood. CDR3 residues: CASSRRTGGSYGYTF. In DNA form, the CDR3 reads TGTGCCAGCAGCAGACGCACAGGGGGAAGCTATGGCTACACCTTC.